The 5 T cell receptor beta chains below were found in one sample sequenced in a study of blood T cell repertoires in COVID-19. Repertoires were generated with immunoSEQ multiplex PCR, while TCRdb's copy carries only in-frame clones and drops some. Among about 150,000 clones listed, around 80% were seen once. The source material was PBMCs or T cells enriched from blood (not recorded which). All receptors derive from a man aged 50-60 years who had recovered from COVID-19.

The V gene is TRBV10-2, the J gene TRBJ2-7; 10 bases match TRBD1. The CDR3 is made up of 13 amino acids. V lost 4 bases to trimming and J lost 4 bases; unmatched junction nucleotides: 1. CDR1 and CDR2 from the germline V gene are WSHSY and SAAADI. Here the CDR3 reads CASSGTGGYEQYF. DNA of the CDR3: TGCGCCAGCAGTGGGACAGGGGGTTACGAGCAGTACTTC.

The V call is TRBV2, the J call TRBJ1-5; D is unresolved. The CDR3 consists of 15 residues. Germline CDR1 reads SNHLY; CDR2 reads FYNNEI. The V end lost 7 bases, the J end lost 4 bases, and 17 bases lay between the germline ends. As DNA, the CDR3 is TGTGCCAGCAAAGTAGGTCCGCGGCAGAATCAGCCCCAGCATTTT. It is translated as CASKVGPRQNQPQHF.

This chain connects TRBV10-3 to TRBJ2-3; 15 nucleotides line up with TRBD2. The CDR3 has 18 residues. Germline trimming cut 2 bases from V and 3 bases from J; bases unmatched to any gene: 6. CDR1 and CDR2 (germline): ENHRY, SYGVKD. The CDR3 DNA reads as TGTGCCATCAGTGAGACTGGACTAGCGGGGGGGCTTACAGATACGCAGTATTTT. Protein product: CAISETGLAGGLTDTQYF.

This CDR3 is CASSKGGTGVYEQYF. The CDR3 nucleotides are TGCGCCAGCAGCAAGGGGGGGACAGGGGTGTACGAGCAGTACTTC. The chain carries TRBV5-1 and TRBJ2-7; 10 bases match TRBD1. The V and J ends lost 4 bases and 4 bases, in that order; junction bases with no gene match: 8. The CDR3 extends over 15 amino acids. Per germline, CDR1 SGHRS and CDR2 YFSETQ.

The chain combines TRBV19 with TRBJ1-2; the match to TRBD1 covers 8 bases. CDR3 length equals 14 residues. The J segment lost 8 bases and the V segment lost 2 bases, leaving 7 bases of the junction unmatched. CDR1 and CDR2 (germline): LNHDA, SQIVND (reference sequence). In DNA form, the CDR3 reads TGTGCCAGTAGTATAAGCGGACAGGGCGGGGGCTACACCTTC. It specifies CASSISGQGGGYTF.